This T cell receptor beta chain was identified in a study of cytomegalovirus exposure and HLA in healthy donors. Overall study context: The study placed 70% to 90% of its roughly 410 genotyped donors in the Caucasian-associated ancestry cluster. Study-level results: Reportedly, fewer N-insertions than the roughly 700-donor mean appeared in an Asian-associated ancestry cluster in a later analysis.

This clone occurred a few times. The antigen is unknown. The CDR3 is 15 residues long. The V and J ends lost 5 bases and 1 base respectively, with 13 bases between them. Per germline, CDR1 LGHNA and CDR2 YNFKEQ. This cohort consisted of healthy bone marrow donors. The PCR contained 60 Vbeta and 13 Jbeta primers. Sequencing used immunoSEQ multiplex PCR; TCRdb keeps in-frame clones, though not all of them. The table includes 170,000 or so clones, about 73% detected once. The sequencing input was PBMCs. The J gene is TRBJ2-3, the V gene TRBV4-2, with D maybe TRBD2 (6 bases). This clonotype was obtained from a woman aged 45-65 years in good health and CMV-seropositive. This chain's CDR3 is CASSRLVGGTDTQYF. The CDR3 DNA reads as TGTGCCAGCAGCAGACTAGTAGGAGGCACAGATACGCAGTATTTT.